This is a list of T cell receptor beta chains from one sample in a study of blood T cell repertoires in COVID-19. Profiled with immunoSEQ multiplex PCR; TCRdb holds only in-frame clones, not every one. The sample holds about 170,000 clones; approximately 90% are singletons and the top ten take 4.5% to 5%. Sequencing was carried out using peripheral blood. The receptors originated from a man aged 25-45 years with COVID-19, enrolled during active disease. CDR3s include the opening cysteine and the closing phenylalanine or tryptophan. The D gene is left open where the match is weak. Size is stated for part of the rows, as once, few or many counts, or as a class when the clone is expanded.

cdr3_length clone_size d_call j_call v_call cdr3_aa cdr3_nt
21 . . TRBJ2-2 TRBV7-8 CASSSLLLGSKPIANTGELFF TGTGCCAGCAGCTCCTTACTCCTGGGTAGCAAACCGATCGCGAACACCGGGGAGCTGTTTTTT
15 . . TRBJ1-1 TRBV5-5 CASSARLTMNTEAFF TGTGCCAGCAGCGCCCGACTGACCATGAACACTGAAGCTTTCTTT
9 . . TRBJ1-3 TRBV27 CASIDTIYF TGTGCCAGCATCGACACCATATATTTT
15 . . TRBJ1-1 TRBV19 CASSNQVIRNTEAFF TGTGCCAGTAGTAATCAGGTCATTAGAAACACTGAAGCTTTCTTT
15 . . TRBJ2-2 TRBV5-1 CASSLVHTNTGELFF TGCGCCAGCAGCTTGGTCCACACGAACACCGGGGAGCTGTTTTTT
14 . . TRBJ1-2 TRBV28 CASSFNRAGRSDTF TGTGCCAGCAGTTTTAATCGGGCAGGGAGGTCGGACACCTTC
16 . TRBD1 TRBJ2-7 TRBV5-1 CASSLGGQFSSYEQYF TGCGCCAGCAGCTTGGGGGGACAGTTCAGCTCCTACGAGCAGTACTTC
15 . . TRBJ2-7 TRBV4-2 CASSQDFGAIYEQYF TGTGCCAGCAGCCAAGATTTTGGGGCTATCTACGAGCAGTACTTC
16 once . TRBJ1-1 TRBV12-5 CASGLVPVGGRAEAFF TGTGCTAGTGGTTTGGTCCCGGTAGGAGGGCGGGCTGAAGCTTTCTTT
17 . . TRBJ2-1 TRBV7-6 CASSLGRAESSYNEQFF TGTGCCAGCAGCTTAGGACGAGCGGAGAGCTCCTACAATGAGCAGTTCTTC
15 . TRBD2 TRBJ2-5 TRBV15 CATSKSGGGQETQYF TGTGCCACCAGCAAGAGCGGGGGAGGCCAAGAGACCCAGTACTTC
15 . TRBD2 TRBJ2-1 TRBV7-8 CASSPSGIPYNEQFF TGTGCCAGCAGCCCAAGCGGGATACCCTACAATGAGCAGTTCTTC
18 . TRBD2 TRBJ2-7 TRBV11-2 CASSPGTSGQIYSYEQYF TGTGCCAGCAGCCCCGGGACTAGCGGACAAATCTACTCCTACGAGCAGTACTTC
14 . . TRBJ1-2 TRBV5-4 CASSLAGLTDGYTF TGTGCCAGCAGCTTGGCCGGACTCACCGATGGCTACACCTTC
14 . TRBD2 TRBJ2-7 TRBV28 CASSPLAGEGEQYF TGTGCCAGCAGTCCGCTAGCGGGAGAGGGCGAGCAGTACTTC
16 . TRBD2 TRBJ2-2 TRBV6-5 CASSYSAGEVTGELFF TGTGCCAGCAGTTACTCCGCGGGAGAGGTAACCGGGGAGCTGTTTTTT
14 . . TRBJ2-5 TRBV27 CASSSSGFQETQYF TGTGCCAGCAGCTCCTCGGGTTTCCAAGAGACCCAGTACTTC
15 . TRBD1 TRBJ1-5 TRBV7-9 CASSPDRVGNQPQHF TGTGCCAGCAGCCCCGACAGGGTGGGTAATCAGCCCCAGCATTTT
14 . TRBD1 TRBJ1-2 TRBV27 CASKTGVASYGYTF TGTGCCAGTAAGACAGGGGTAGCTAGTTATGGCTACACCTTC
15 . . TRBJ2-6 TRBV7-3 CASSPLSSGANVLTF TGTGCCAGCAGCCCACTATCTTCTGGGGCCAACGTCCTGACTTTC
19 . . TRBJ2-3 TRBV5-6 CASSPLRGGAGDDTDTQYF TGTGCCAGCAGCCCCCTTCGGGGCGGGGCCGGGGATGATACAGATACGCAGTATTTT
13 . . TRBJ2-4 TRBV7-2 CASSWSSGNIQYF TGTGCCAGCAGCTGGTCCTCGGGGAACATTCAGTACTTC
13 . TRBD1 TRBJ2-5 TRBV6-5 CASSRTGEETQYF TGTGCCAGCAGCAGGACAGGGGAAGAGACCCAGTACTTC
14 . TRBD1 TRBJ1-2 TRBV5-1 CASSPDRGGYGYTF TGCGCCAGCAGCCCGGACAGGGGTGGCTATGGCTACACCTTC
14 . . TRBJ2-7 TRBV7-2 CASSSYSGDYEQYF TGTGCCAGCAGCTCCTATTCGGGGGACTACGAGCAGTACTTC
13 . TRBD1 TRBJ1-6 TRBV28 CASRWTGGSPLHF TGTGCCAGCAGGTGGACAGGGGGCTCACCCCTCCACTTT
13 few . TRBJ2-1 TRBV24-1 CATRDSSYNEQFF TGTGCCACCAGGGACAGTTCGTACAATGAGCAGTTCTTC
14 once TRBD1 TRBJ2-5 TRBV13 CASSLVQGAETQYF TGTGCCAGCAGCTTAGTACAGGGGGCAGAGACCCAGTACTTC
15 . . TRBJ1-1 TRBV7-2 CASTPIGGPLTEAFF TGTGCCAGCACCCCTATCGGAGGGCCGTTGACTGAAGCTTTCTTT
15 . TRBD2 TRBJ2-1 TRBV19 CASSNSGGANNEQFF TGTGCCAGTAGTAATAGCGGGGGGGCAAACAATGAGCAGTTCTTC
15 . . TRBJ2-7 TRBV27 CASSLFGQLNYEQYF TGTGCCAGCAGTTTATTCGGACAGTTGAACTACGAGCAGTACTTC
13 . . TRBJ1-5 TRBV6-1 CASSEGRNQPQHF TGTGCCAGCAGTGAAGGGAGGAATCAGCCCCAGCATTTT
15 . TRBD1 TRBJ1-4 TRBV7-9 CASSPPGQINEKLFF TGTGCCAGCAGCCCCCCGGGACAGATAAATGAAAAACTGTTTTTT
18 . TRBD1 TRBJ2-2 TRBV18 CASSPSITNRGNTGELFF TGTGCCAGCTCACCGTCAATTACAAACAGGGGAAACACCGGGGAGCTGTTTTTT
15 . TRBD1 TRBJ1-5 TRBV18 CASSPGTGGNQPQHF TGTGCCAGCTCACCAGGGACAGGCGGCAATCAGCCCCAGCATTTT
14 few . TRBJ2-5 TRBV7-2 CASSLVSGGGTQYF TGTGCCAGCAGCTTAGTTTCGGGGGGCGGGACCCAGTACTTC
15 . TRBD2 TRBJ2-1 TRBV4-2 CASSFGVAGGYEQFF TGTGCCAGCAGCTTCGGGGTAGCGGGAGGCTATGAGCAGTTCTTC
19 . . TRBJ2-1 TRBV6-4 CASSDKVGGRSRSYNEQFF TGTGCCAGCAGTGATAAAGTTGGGGGGAGGTCCCGCTCCTACAATGAGCAGTTCTTC
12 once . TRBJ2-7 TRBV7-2 CTSSPGLYEQYF TGTACCAGCAGCCCGGGACTTTACGAGCAGTACTTC
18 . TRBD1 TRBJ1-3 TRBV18 CASSPTQGDAHSGNTIYF TGTGCCAGCTCACCAACTCAGGGGGATGCACACTCTGGAAACACCATATATTTT
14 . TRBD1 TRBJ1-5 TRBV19 CASGFTGDNQPQHF TGTGCCAGCGGCTTTACAGGGGACAATCAGCCCCAGCATTTT
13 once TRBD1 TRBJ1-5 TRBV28 CASRGQGNQPQHF TGTGCCAGTCGAGGACAGGGGAATCAGCCCCAGCATTTT
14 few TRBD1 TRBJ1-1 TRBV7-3 CASSLAGQGAEAFF TGTGCCAGCAGCTTAGCGGGACAGGGGGCTGAAGCTTTCTTT
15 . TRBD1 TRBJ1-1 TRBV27 CASSRPTGTNTEAFF TGTGCCAGCAGTAGACCGACAGGGACGAACACTGAAGCTTTCTTT
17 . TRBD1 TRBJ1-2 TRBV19 CASSLRPGGAVNYGYTF TGTGCCAGTAGTCTACGACCAGGGGGCGCGGTTAACTATGGCTACACCTTC
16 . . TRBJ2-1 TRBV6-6 CASSYPMGSAYNEQFF TGTGCCAGCAGTTACCCGATGGGGAGCGCATACAATGAGCAGTTCTTC
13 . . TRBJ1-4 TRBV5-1 CASSAGPAEKLFF TGCGCCAGCAGCGCGGGACCGGCGGAAAAACTGTTTTTT
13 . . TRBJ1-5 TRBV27 CASSLSNQEPQHF TGTGCCAGCAGTTTATCCAATCAGGAGCCCCAGCATTTT
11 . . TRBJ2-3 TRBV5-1 CASMWRETQYF TGCGCCAGCATGTGGAGAGAAACGCAGTATTTT
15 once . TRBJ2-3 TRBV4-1 CASSPREEGTDTQYF TGCGCCAGCAGCCCTAGGGAGGAGGGAACAGATACGCAGTATTTT
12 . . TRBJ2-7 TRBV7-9 CASSPQNYEQYF TGTGCCAGCAGCCCACAAAACTACGAGCAGTACTTC
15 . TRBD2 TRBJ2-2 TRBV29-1 CSVEVQRGEDGELFF TGCAGCGTTGAAGTCCAGCGGGGGGAAGACGGGGAGCTGTTTTTT
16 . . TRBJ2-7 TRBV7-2 CASSHPKEGRPYEQYF TGTGCCAGCAGCCATCCGAAAGAGGGCCGACCCTACGAGCAGTACTTC